Listed below are T cell receptor beta chains from one sample, sequenced in a study of T cells in Graves' hyperthyroidism and ophthalmopathy. MiXCR was run by TCRdb on the multiplex PCR reads, yielding one entry per CDR3 protein. The data hold around 520,000 distinct CDR3 sequences, with approximately 25% observed a single time. Sequenced: blood. The receptor source for this set is a woman aged 25-40 years with Graves' ophthalmopathy. The CDR3 runs from the conserved cysteine through the conserved F or W. D genes are given only for firm matches. Size tells how often a clone was seen (once, few, many) or the class of an expanded clone, and some rows leave it out.

abundance: many
v_gene: TRBV27
j_gene: TRBJ2-2
d_gene: TRBD2
CDR3nt: TGTGCCAGCAGTACCCCGGGACTAGCACCCACCGGGGAGCTGTTTTTT
CDR3aa: CASSTPGLAPTGELFF

abundance: .
v_gene: TRBV6-1
j_gene: TRBJ1-1
d_gene: .
CDR3nt: TGTGCAAGCAGGATCCCCAGCGGGCGGCTAAACACTGAAGCTTTCTTT
CDR3aa: CASRIPSGRLNTEAFF

abundance: many
v_gene: TRBV10-3
j_gene: TRBJ1-1
d_gene: TRBD1
CDR3nt: TGTGCCATCAGTAAATCGACAGGGGGGCACACTGAAGCTTTCTTT
CDR3aa: CAISKSTGGHTEAFF

abundance: many
v_gene: TRBV2
j_gene: TRBJ2-5
d_gene: TRBD2
CDR3nt: TGTGCCAGCAATCCGGAGCTAGCGGAAGAGACCCAGTACTTC
CDR3aa: CASNPELAEETQYF

abundance: .
v_gene: TRBV12-3/TRBV12-4
j_gene: TRBJ2-7
d_gene: TRBD1
CDR3nt: TGTGCCAGCAGTTGGGGGACAGCTTCATCCTACGAGCAGTACTTC
CDR3aa: CASSWGTASSYEQYF

abundance: many
v_gene: TRBV12-3/TRBV12-4
j_gene: TRBJ1-1
d_gene: .
CDR3nt: TGTGCCAGCAGTGCAAGAAACAGGGCCGCCTGGGCTTTCTTT
CDR3aa: CASSARNRAAWAFF

abundance: many
v_gene: TRBV5-1
j_gene: TRBJ1-1
d_gene: .
CDR3nt: TGCGCCAGCAGCCCATGGGAAAGCATTGGGGTGACTGAAGCTTTCTTT
CDR3aa: CASSPWESIGVTEAFF

abundance: .
v_gene: TRBV28
j_gene: TRBJ2-7
d_gene: .
CDR3nt: TGTGCCAGCAGTTTTGGGGGAAGCGAGCAGTACTTC
CDR3aa: CASSFGGSEQYF

abundance: .
v_gene: TRBV2
j_gene: TRBJ1-2
d_gene: .
CDR3nt: TGTGCCAGCAGTGAATACGGTGCGAACTATGGCTACACCTTC
CDR3aa: CASSEYGANYGYTF

abundance: few
v_gene: TRBV28
j_gene: TRBJ2-7
d_gene: .
CDR3nt: TGTGCCAGCAACAGCCCAGGAGGTACGTACTACGAGCAGTACTTC
CDR3aa: CASNSPGGTYYEQYF

abundance: .
v_gene: TRBV6-5
j_gene: TRBJ2-7
d_gene: .
CDR3nt: TGTGCCAGCAGTCACGGGTTGGGGGAGCAGTACTTC
CDR3aa: CASSHGLGEQYF

abundance: .
v_gene: TRBV19
j_gene: TRBJ2-5
d_gene: TRBD2
CDR3nt: TGTGCCAGTGGACTAGCGGAGCCCCAAGAGACCCAGTACTTC
CDR3aa: CASGLAEPQETQYF